Here is one TCR beta chain with its context. The V end was cut by 2 bases, the J end by 4 bases, with 9 bases between. The germline gives CDR1 MNHEY, CDR2 SMNVEV (reference sequence). The CDR3 covers 14 residues. TCRdb itself ran the RT-PCR reads through MiXCR, one entry per CDR3 protein. This sample has about 680,000 distinct CDR3 sequences, with 11% to 15% found just once. J is TRBJ2-1 and V is TRBV27; possible D gene TRBD1, 6 bases. The sequence came from a female donor in good health, serving as a healthy control. The specimen sequenced was memory CD4+ T cells from blood. In nucleotides, the CDR3 is TGTGCCAGCAGTTTAACAGGGCTTTACAATGAGCAGTTCTTC. Translation: CASSLTGLYNEQFF.